The sequence of this TCR beta chain was determined in a study of T cell responses to AZD1222 COVID-19 vaccine. Findings and limits, study-wide: Close to half of all spike-specific TCRs reportedly target regions of the variants that are unmutated. Two AZD1222 doses significantly raised spike-specific TCR breadth and depth over controls. Repertoire sampling was restricted to post-peak T cell response timepoints.

For this clone: Antigen: not known.

Germline CDR1 reads KGHSH; CDR2 reads LQKENI. After removal of 3 bases from V and 4 bases from J, the junction contained 7 bases not matched to a gene. The CDR3 totals 16 residues. The protocol was immunoSEQ multiplex PCR, while the TCRdb copy is restricted to in-frame clones and leaves out a portion. The data contain approximately 200,000 clones, approximately 90% of them singletons. This TCR was sampled from an adult who received the AZD1222 COVID-19 vaccine. This chain joins TRBV18 and TRBJ2-2; 8 nucleotides line up with TRBD1. The starting material was peripheral blood, obtained 28 days after the second AZD1222 dose. The CDR3 DNA sequence: TGTGCCAGCTCACCTTTGACAGGGGCAGTCACCGGGGAGCTGTTTTTT. This codes for CASSPLTGAVTGELFF.